The rows below give T cell receptor beta chains drawn from one sample of a study of cytomegalovirus exposure and HLA in healthy donors. Only in-frame clones appear in the TCRdb table, and some are missing; sequencing was by immunoSEQ multiplex PCR. The table lists around 170,000 clones, over 65% of them singletons, with around 2.5% in the top ten. Sequenced material: PBMCs. The receptors derive from a woman aged 45-65 years in good health and CMV-seropositive. Each CDR3 is given with its conserved first and last residue. Fields, in order: clone size, D gene, J gene, V gene, CDR3 protein, CDR3 DNA. A D gene is named only where the DNA matches it firmly. Size is stated for part of the rows, as once, few or many counts, or as a class when the clone is expanded.

clone_size: -
d_call: -
j_call: TRBJ1-2
v_call: TRBV9
cdr3_aa: CASSVGGNYGYTF
cdr3_nt: TGTGCCAGCAGCGTTGGCGGGAACTATGGCTACACCTTC

clone_size: -
d_call: -
j_call: TRBJ1-1
v_call: TRBV6-6
cdr3_aa: CASSSIGSETEAFF
cdr3_nt: TGTGCCAGCAGTTCGATTGGGAGTGAGACTGAAGCTTTCTTT

clone_size: -
d_call: TRBD1
j_call: TRBJ2-1
v_call: TRBV27
cdr3_aa: CASKQGLNNEQFF
cdr3_nt: TGTGCCAGCAAACAGGGGCTTAACAATGAGCAGTTCTTC

clone_size: few
d_call: TRBD1
j_call: TRBJ1-1
v_call: TRBV6-6
cdr3_aa: CASSYSTGGQTFF
cdr3_nt: TGTGCCAGCAGTTACTCGACAGGGGGCCAGACTTTCTTT

clone_size: -
d_call: TRBD2
j_call: TRBJ2-3
v_call: TRBV7-9
cdr3_aa: CASSLGPLAGDADTQYF
cdr3_nt: TGTGCCAGCAGCTTAGGACCGCTAGCGGGGGACGCAGATACGCAGTATTTT

clone_size: -
d_call: -
j_call: TRBJ1-1
v_call: TRBV28
cdr3_aa: CASRDWEGGNTEAFF
cdr3_nt: TGTGCCAGCAGGGACTGGGAGGGGGGGAACACTGAAGCTTTCTTT

clone_size: -
d_call: TRBD1
j_call: TRBJ2-7
v_call: TRBV19
cdr3_aa: CASSRTGASREQYF
cdr3_nt: TGTGCCAGTAGTAGGACAGGAGCGTCGAGGGAGCAGTACTTC

clone_size: -
d_call: TRBD2
j_call: TRBJ2-1
v_call: TRBV28
cdr3_aa: CASSPSSGGDNEQFF
cdr3_nt: TGTGCCAGCAGTCCCTCTAGCGGGGGGGACAATGAGCAGTTCTTC

clone_size: -
d_call: -
j_call: TRBJ1-5
v_call: TRBV4-3
cdr3_aa: CASSQATGYSNQPQHF
cdr3_nt: TGCGCCAGCAGCCAAGCAACAGGGTATAGCAATCAGCCCCAGCATTTT

clone_size: -
d_call: -
j_call: TRBJ1-5
v_call: TRBV30
cdr3_aa: CAWSVGGFSNQPQHF
cdr3_nt: TGTGCCTGGAGTGTGGGGGGGTTTAGCAATCAGCCCCAGCATTTT

clone_size: -
d_call: TRBD2
j_call: TRBJ2-5
v_call: TRBV2
cdr3_aa: CASSVIGGQETQYF
cdr3_nt: TGTGCCAGCAGTGTCATCGGGGGGCAAGAGACCCAGTACTTC

clone_size: -
d_call: -
j_call: TRBJ2-1
v_call: TRBV19
cdr3_aa: CASSLNGGRFQFF
cdr3_nt: TGTGCCAGTAGTTTGAACGGGGGGCGATTCCAGTTCTTC

clone_size: -
d_call: TRBD2
j_call: TRBJ2-3
v_call: TRBV5-1
cdr3_aa: CASSASGERTDTQYF
cdr3_nt: TGCGCCAGCAGCGCTAGCGGGGAGCGCACAGATACGCAGTATTTT

clone_size: -
d_call: -
j_call: TRBJ2-1
v_call: TRBV29-1
cdr3_aa: CSVTGRSSGNEQFF
cdr3_nt: TGCAGCGTTACAGGGCGATCCTCCGGGAATGAGCAGTTCTTC

clone_size: -
d_call: -
j_call: TRBJ1-2
v_call: TRBV4-1
cdr3_aa: CASSQEPRLGGGYTF
cdr3_nt: TGCGCCAGCAGCCAAGAACCCCGACTGGGGGGTGGCTACACCTTC

clone_size: -
d_call: TRBD1
j_call: TRBJ2-7
v_call: TRBV5-8
cdr3_aa: CASRLTGDSYEQYF
cdr3_nt: TGTGCCAGCAGGTTGACAGGGGATTCCTACGAGCAGTACTTC

clone_size: -
d_call: -
j_call: TRBJ1-3
v_call: TRBV6-5
cdr3_aa: CASSYRGGGNTIYF
cdr3_nt: TGTGCCAGCAGTTACAGGGGCGGTGGAAACACCATATATTTT

clone_size: -
d_call: TRBD2
j_call: TRBJ2-5
v_call: TRBV5-1
cdr3_aa: CASSPGLAGGIQETQYF
cdr3_nt: TGCGCCAGCAGCCCAGGACTAGCGGGGGGAATCCAAGAGACCCAGTACTTC

clone_size: -
d_call: -
j_call: TRBJ2-7
v_call: TRBV21-1
cdr3_aa: CASSNVAGPPYEQYF
cdr3_nt: TGTGCCAGCAGCAACGTGGCGGGTCCACCCTACGAGCAGTACTTC

clone_size: -
d_call: -
j_call: TRBJ2-3
v_call: TRBV2
cdr3_aa: CASIGRGPTDTQYF
cdr3_nt: TGTGCCAGCATTGGGCGGGGGCCCACAGATACGCAGTATTTT

clone_size: once
d_call: TRBD2
j_call: TRBJ2-7
v_call: TRBV2
cdr3_aa: CASSALAGGYEQYF
cdr3_nt: TGTGCCAGCAGTGCACTAGCGGGGGGCTACGAGCAGTACTTC

clone_size: -
d_call: -
j_call: TRBJ2-7
v_call: TRBV21-1
cdr3_aa: CASSPSGGRGSHEQYF
cdr3_nt: TGTGCCAGCAGCCCTTCGGGTGGCAGGGGATCCCACGAGCAGTACTTC

clone_size: -
d_call: -
j_call: TRBJ1-2
v_call: TRBV7-2
cdr3_aa: CASSPRKGLGGYTF
cdr3_nt: TGTGCCAGCAGCCCCAGGAAGGGGTTGGGTGGCTACACCTTC

clone_size: -
d_call: TRBD2
j_call: TRBJ2-1
v_call: TRBV29-1
cdr3_aa: CSASGTSGYNEQFF
cdr3_nt: TGCAGCGCTTCCGGGACTAGCGGCTACAATGAGCAGTTCTTC

clone_size: -
d_call: -
j_call: TRBJ2-1
v_call: TRBV7-8
cdr3_aa: CASSAPTPGTQSYNEQFF
cdr3_nt: TGTGCCAGCAGCGCTCCTACGCCCGGGACACAATCCTACAATGAGCAGTTCTTC

clone_size: -
d_call: -
j_call: TRBJ2-5
v_call: TRBV27
cdr3_aa: CASSLSAAQTQYF
cdr3_nt: TGTGCCAGCAGTTTAAGCGCCGCCCAGACCCAGTACTTC

clone_size: -
d_call: TRBD1
j_call: TRBJ2-7
v_call: TRBV5-5
cdr3_aa: CASSPTGQNSYEQYF
cdr3_nt: TGTGCCAGCAGCCCGACGGGACAGAATTCCTACGAGCAGTACTTC

clone_size: once
d_call: -
j_call: TRBJ1-3
v_call: TRBV4-2
cdr3_aa: CASSQDLGGQGSSGNTIYF
cdr3_nt: TGTGCCAGCAGCCAAGATCTAGGGGGACAAGGAAGCTCTGGAAACACCATATATTTT

clone_size: -
d_call: TRBD1
j_call: TRBJ2-2
v_call: TRBV6-1
cdr3_aa: CAIKGQGDTGELFF
cdr3_nt: TGTGCCATCAAGGGACAGGGGGACACCGGGGAGCTGTTTTTT

clone_size: -
d_call: -
j_call: TRBJ2-3
v_call: TRBV19
cdr3_aa: CASSGLAGGNTDTQYF
cdr3_nt: TGTGCCAGTAGTGGCTTAGCAGGGGGGAACACAGATACGCAGTATTTT

clone_size: -
d_call: -
j_call: TRBJ1-2
v_call: TRBV5-4
cdr3_aa: CASSHAGLSGYTF
cdr3_nt: TGTGCCAGCAGCCACGCAGGGCTCAGTGGCTACACCTTC

clone_size: -
d_call: TRBD1
j_call: TRBJ2-1
v_call: TRBV18
cdr3_aa: CASSPSTGNYNEQFF
cdr3_nt: TGTGCCAGCTCACCCTCGACAGGGAACTACAATGAGCAGTTCTTC

clone_size: -
d_call: TRBD2
j_call: TRBJ2-7
v_call: TRBV5-3
cdr3_aa: CAFHGGSGGPSSYEQYF
cdr3_nt: TGTGCCTTCCACGGGGGTAGCGGGGGCCCAAGCTCCTACGAGCAGTACTTC

clone_size: -
d_call: -
j_call: TRBJ1-6
v_call: TRBV9
cdr3_aa: CASSVGVPGSPLHF
cdr3_nt: TGTGCCAGCAGCGTAGGGGTCCCGGGTTCACCCCTCCACTTT

clone_size: few
d_call: -
j_call: TRBJ2-7
v_call: TRBV19
cdr3_aa: CASSPGQFRYEQYF
cdr3_nt: TGTGCCAGTAGCCCCGGACAATTTAGGTACGAGCAGTACTTC

clone_size: -
d_call: TRBD1
j_call: TRBJ2-4
v_call: TRBV7-8
cdr3_aa: CASSPNRGPLAKNIQYF
cdr3_nt: TGTGCCAGCAGCCCCAACAGGGGACCTCTGGCCAAAAACATTCAGTACTTC

clone_size: -
d_call: TRBD1
j_call: TRBJ2-1
v_call: TRBV7-3
cdr3_aa: CASSIDRGFYNEQFF
cdr3_nt: TGTGCCAGCAGCATAGACAGGGGCTTCTACAATGAGCAGTTCTTC

clone_size: -
d_call: TRBD2
j_call: TRBJ2-3
v_call: TRBV7-2
cdr3_aa: CASSLRGRLTDTQYF
cdr3_nt: TGTGCCAGCAGCTTGCGGGGGAGGCTCACAGATACGCAGTATTTT

clone_size: -
d_call: TRBD1
j_call: TRBJ1-1
v_call: TRBV19
cdr3_aa: CASNEGANMGTEAFF
cdr3_nt: TGTGCCAGTAATGAGGGGGCTAATATGGGGACTGAAGCTTTCTTT

clone_size: -
d_call: -
j_call: TRBJ2-1
v_call: TRBV2
cdr3_aa: CACSGSVLNEQFF
cdr3_nt: TGTGCCTGCTCAGGGTCAGTGCTTAATGAGCAGTTCTTC

clone_size: once
d_call: TRBD2
j_call: TRBJ2-1
v_call: TRBV19
cdr3_aa: CASSTSGGRDEQFF
cdr3_nt: TGTGCCAGTAGCACTAGCGGGGGGAGGGATGAGCAGTTCTTC

clone_size: -
d_call: -
j_call: TRBJ1-2
v_call: TRBV25-1
cdr3_aa: CASSDHRNYGYTF
cdr3_nt: TGTGCCAGCAGTGATCACAGAAACTATGGCTACACCTTC

clone_size: -
d_call: TRBD1
j_call: TRBJ2-4
v_call: TRBV14
cdr3_aa: CASSQGLLGYRGDVNIQYF
cdr3_nt: TGTGCCAGCAGCCAAGGTCTACTCGGGTACAGGGGGGATGTAAACATTCAGTACTTC

clone_size: -
d_call: TRBD1
j_call: TRBJ1-2
v_call: TRBV7-8
cdr3_aa: CASSYLDRGRGNGYTF
cdr3_nt: TGTGCCAGCAGCTACTTAGACAGGGGTCGTGGGAATGGCTACACCTTC

clone_size: -
d_call: -
j_call: TRBJ1-5
v_call: TRBV14
cdr3_aa: CASSPPAGLVRSAQHF
cdr3_nt: TGTGCCAGCAGCCCGCCTGCGGGGCTGGTCCGGTCAGCCCAGCATTTT

clone_size: -
d_call: -
j_call: TRBJ1-4
v_call: TRBV2
cdr3_aa: CASRPTGTINEKLFF
cdr3_nt: TGTGCCAGCCGGCCCACCGGGACAATTAATGAAAAACTGTTTTTT

clone_size: -
d_call: TRBD1
j_call: TRBJ1-5
v_call: TRBV12-5
cdr3_aa: CASGPGQANQPQHF
cdr3_nt: TGTGCTAGTGGTCCGGGACAGGCAAATCAGCCCCAGCATTTT